This T cell receptor beta chain originates from a study of cytomegalovirus exposure and HLA in healthy donors. Regarding the study as a whole: The classifier reportedly diagnosed cytomegalovirus status with high specificity and sensitivity. The authors listed 164 TCR beta chains as cytomegalovirus-associated.

In the PCR, 60 Vbeta and 13 Jbeta primers were used. The method was immunoSEQ multiplex PCR; TCRdb's version includes in-frame clones alone and lacks a portion of them. The table records approximately 120,000 clones, under 85% of them present only once. Germline values: CDR1 SGDLS, CDR2 YYNGEE. V was clipped by 2 bases and J by 2 bases; unmatched bases: 5. The CDR3 extends over 15 amino acids. Regarding this clone: Its target is not known.

This chain connects TRBV9 to TRBJ2-3, with 7 nucleotides matching TRBD1. The specimen was PBMCs. The TCR sequence derives from a man younger than 45 in good health and CMV-seronegative. The CDR3 nucleotides are TGTGCCAGCAGCGTTGGGACAGCGAACACAGATACGCAGTATTTT. The encoded protein is CASSVGTANTDTQYF.